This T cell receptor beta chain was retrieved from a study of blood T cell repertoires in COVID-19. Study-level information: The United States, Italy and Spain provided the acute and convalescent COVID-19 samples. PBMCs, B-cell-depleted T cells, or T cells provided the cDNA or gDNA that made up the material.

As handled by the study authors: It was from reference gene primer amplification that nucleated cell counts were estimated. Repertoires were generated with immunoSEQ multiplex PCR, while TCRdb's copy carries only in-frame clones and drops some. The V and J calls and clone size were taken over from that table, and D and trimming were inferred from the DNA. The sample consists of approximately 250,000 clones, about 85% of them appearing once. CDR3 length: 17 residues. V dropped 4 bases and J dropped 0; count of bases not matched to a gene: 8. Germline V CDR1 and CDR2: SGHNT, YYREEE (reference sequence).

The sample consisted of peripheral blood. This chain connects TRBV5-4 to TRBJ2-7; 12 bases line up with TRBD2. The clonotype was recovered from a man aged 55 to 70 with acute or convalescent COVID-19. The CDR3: CASSLPSGGASSYEQYF. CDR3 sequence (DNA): TGTGCCAGCAGCCTTCCTAGCGGGGGGGCGAGCTCCTACGAGCAGTACTTC.